Listed below are T cell receptor beta chains from one sample, sequenced in a study of OX40 agonist ivuxolimab in advanced cancers. Only in-frame clones appear in the TCRdb table, and some are missing; sequencing was by immunoSEQ multiplex PCR. This table holds roughly 80,000 clones, 85% found once. This specimen was CD4+ or CD8+ T cells sorted from blood, taken in a trial of the OX40 agonist ivuxolimab. The receptor set was obtained from an adult with an advanced solid tumor such as melanoma, head and neck, liver or kidney cancer. CDR3s include the opening cysteine and the closing phenylalanine or tryptophan. The D gene is left open where the match is weak. Expanded clones are given a class, and other clones once, few, many or no size at all.

j_call,cdr3_length,d_call,clone_size,v_call,cdr3_aa,cdr3_nt
TRBJ1-2,13,NA,NA,TRBV2,CASSVSQSYGYTF,TGTGCCAGCAGTGTAAGTCAGAGCTATGGCTACACCTTC
TRBJ2-5,13,NA,once,TRBV18,CASSPPVGETQYF,TGTGCCAGCTCACCACCGGTTGGAGAGACCCAGTACTTC
TRBJ1-3,15,NA,NA,TRBV7-6,CASSPFRLSGNTIYF,TGTGCCAGCAGCCCTTTTAGACTCTCTGGAAACACCATATATTTT
TRBJ2-7,14,NA,few,TRBV9,CASSVGDLIHEQYF,TGTGCCAGCAGCGTAGGAGACCTCATCCACGAGCAGTACTTC
TRBJ2-1,15,TRBD1,NA,TRBV11-1,CASSPTGTGDNEQFF,TGTGCCAGCAGCCCCACTGGGACAGGCGACAATGAGCAGTTCTTC
TRBJ1-2,12,NA,NA,TRBV6-5,CASSSSSDGYTF,TGTGCCAGCAGTTCGTCATCGGATGGCTACACCTTC
TRBJ1-2,12,NA,NA,TRBV7-5,CARSRQGGGYTF,TGTGCCAGAAGCCGACAGGGGGGAGGCTACACCTTC
TRBJ1-2,14,TRBD1,NA,TRBV5-1,CASSPGTGPYGYTF,TGCGCCAGCAGCCCCGGGACAGGGCCCTATGGCTACACCTTC
TRBJ1-1,14,NA,NA,TRBV5-5,CASSLWQGGTEAFF,TGTGCCAGCAGCTTGTGGCAGGGAGGCACTGAAGCTTTCTTT
TRBJ2-5,14,TRBD1,NA,TRBV18,CASSPRQDRGCLDF,TGTGCCAGCTCACCACGGCAGGACAGGGGGTGTTTGGACTTC
TRBJ1-1,14,NA,few,TRBV19,CASSAQGTNTEAFF,TGTGCCAGTAGTGCACAGGGAACGAACACTGAAGCTTTCTTT
TRBJ2-7,11,NA,NA,TRBV6-1,CASSALYEQYF,TGTGCCAGCAGTGCCTTATACGAGCAGTACTTC
TRBJ1-2,16,NA,NA,TRBV30,CAWGLQTPSPLYGYTF,TGTGCCTGGGGCCTGCAAACACCTTCGCCCCTTTATGGCTACACCTTC
TRBJ2-5,16,TRBD2,once,TRBV7-2,CASSPGTSGRGETQYF,TGTGCCAGCAGCCCGGGGACTAGCGGGCGGGGGGAGACCCAGTACTTC
TRBJ2-7,12,NA,NA,TRBV30,CAWSASGYEQYF,TGTGCCTGGAGTGCCTCAGGGTACGAGCAGTACTTC
TRBJ2-1,16,TRBD1,NA,TRBV7-2,CASSFYRGMKNNEQFF,TGTGCCAGCAGCTTCTACAGGGGAATGAAAAACAATGAGCAGTTCTTC
TRBJ2-2,13,NA,NA,TRBV2,CASTRRGIGELFF,TGTGCCAGCACCCGGCGAGGGATCGGGGAGCTGTTTTTT
TRBJ1-5,11,NA,NA,TRBV2,CASGGNQPQHF,TGTGCCAGCGGGGGGAATCAGCCCCAGCATTTT
TRBJ1-3,14,NA,NA,TRBV14,CASSPTHSGNTIYF,TGTGCCAGCAGCCCGACTCATTCTGGAAACACCATATATTTT
TRBJ2-1,16,TRBD1,NA,TRBV7-3,CASNAEPGQGINEQFF,TGTGCCAGCAACGCGGAACCGGGACAGGGAATCAATGAGCAGTTCTTC
TRBJ2-2,17,NA,NA,TRBV7-2,CASSLGASQGRTGELFF,TGTGCCAGCAGCTTAGGGGCTTCCCAGGGGAGAACCGGGGAGCTGTTTTTT
TRBJ1-4,13,NA,few,TRBV5-1,CASSPDPNEKLFF,TGCGCCAGCAGCCCGGACCCTAATGAAAAACTGTTTTTT
TRBJ2-1,13,TRBD1,NA,TRBV2,CASRGDRGAEQFF,TGTGCCAGCAGGGGGGACAGGGGTGCTGAGCAGTTCTTC
TRBJ1-1,14,NA,few,TRBV4-3,CASSQDLWNTEAFF,TGCGCCAGCAGCCAAGATCTATGGAACACTGAAGCTTTCTTT
TRBJ1-5,15,NA,NA,TRBV6-1,CASNVGHYSNQPQHF,TGTGCCAGCAACGTGGGACATTATAGCAATCAGCCCCAGCATTTT
TRBJ2-3,12,NA,NA,TRBV6-5,CASSWGSDTQYF,TGTGCCAGCAGTTGGGGGTCAGATACGCAGTATTTT
TRBJ1-6,15,NA,NA,TRBV7-2,CASSSQGYYNSPLHF,TGTGCCAGCAGCTCACAGGGCTACTATAATTCACCCCTCCACTTT
TRBJ1-2,14,NA,few,TRBV7-2,CASSPEARNYGYTF,TGTGCCAGCTCTCCCGAAGCGAGAAACTATGGCTACACCTTC
TRBJ1-3,15,NA,NA,TRBV2,CASSDSGFAGNTIYF,TGTGCCAGCAGTGATTCGGGATTCGCTGGAAACACCATATATTTT
TRBJ2-7,15,NA,NA,TRBV6-5,CASSPTPDAWGEQYF,TGTGCCAGCAGTCCCACCCCTGACGCGTGGGGGGAGCAGTACTTC
TRBJ1-6,14,NA,NA,TRBV7-6,CASSLYSQDSPLHF,TGTGCCAGCAGCTTATACTCCCAGGATTCACCCCTCCACTTT
TRBJ2-7,13,NA,NA,TRBV29-1,CSVETGTSYEQYF,TGCAGCGTAGAGACCGGGACCTCATACGAGCAGTACTTC
TRBJ2-1,15,TRBD1,NA,TRBV28,CASSPQTGASNEQFF,TGTGCCAGCAGTCCCCAAACAGGGGCCAGCAATGAGCAGTTCTTC
TRBJ2-7,14,TRBD1,NA,TRBV7-2,CASSSGQGVHEQYF,TGTGCCAGCAGCAGCGGACAGGGGGTCCACGAGCAGTACTTC
TRBJ1-5,17,NA,NA,TRBV19,CASSTTYLGTSNQPQHF,TGTGCCAGTAGTACGACCTATTTGGGTACGAGCAATCAGCCCCAGCATTTT
TRBJ1-4,15,NA,once,TRBV5-1,CASSLGGRGHEKLFF,TGCGCCAGCAGCTTGGGGGGAAGGGGTCATGAAAAACTGTTTTTT
TRBJ1-1,14,NA,NA,TRBV11-2,CASSLDRRGTEAFF,TGTGCCAGCAGCTTAGATCGACGGGGTACTGAAGCTTTCTTT